The next 10 T cell receptor beta chains were all read from a single sample in a study of shared clonotypes between healthy human individuals. Cells designated naive CD8 were CD45RO-negative and were positively selected for CCR7, with terminally differentiated effector memory CD45RA+ cells excluded. Profiled with immunoSEQ multiplex PCR; TCRdb holds only in-frame clones, not every one. The table records under 2,000,000 clones, about 94% of them present only once. The specimen was naive CD8+ T cells sorted from blood. These receptor sequences come from a man in his late teens or twenties in good health.

The chain has TRBV4-2 and TRBJ1-1; tentative D call: TRBD1 (5 bases). This CDR3 has 11 amino acids. Germline V gene lookup returns CDR1 LGHNA and CDR2 YNFKEQ. V dropped 8 bases and J dropped 8 bases, with 12 bases sitting between them. The CDR3 here is CASRGGGEAFF. CDR3 bases: TGTGCCAGCCGCGGGGGAGGGGAAGCTTTCTTT.

The chain carries TRBV4-3 and TRBJ1-2, with D possibly TRBD1 on 5 matching bases. Germline lookup yields CDR1 LGHNA and CDR2 YSLEER. The V end was cut by 0 bases, the J end by 4 bases, with 15 bases between. The CDR3 covers 16 residues. The CDR3: CASSQDLAGTLYGYTF. The CDR3 DNA reads as TGCGCCAGCAGCCAAGATTTGGCAGGGACTCTCTATGGCTACACCTTC.

The rearrangement joins TRBV18 to TRBJ1-5, with unresolved D. CDR3 size: 18 residues. Trimming pared 2 bases from V and 0 bases from J, leaving 17 bases between. Germline lookup yields CDR1 KGHSH and CDR2 LQKENI. Here the CDR3 DNA reads TGTGCCAGCTCACCATCCTTCGGAACAGCCCTTAGCAATCAGCCCCAGCATTTT. Translating gives CASSPSFGTALSNQPQHF.

V and J are TRBV5-4 and TRBJ2-2; no clear D gene. Germline V gene data show CDR1 as SGHNT and CDR2 as YYREEE (reference sequence). V dropped 0 bases and J dropped 5 bases, with 11 bases sitting between them. The CDR3 sequence is 15 residues long. The CDR3 sequence is CASSLETTYTGELFF. The CDR3, as DNA: TGTGCCAGCAGCTTGGAAACCACATATACCGGGGAGCTGTTTTTT.

The genes are TRBV7-9 and TRBJ2-5; D unclear. Per germline, CDR1 SEHNR and CDR2 FQNEAQ (reference sequence). V gave up 2 bases and J gave up 1 base, with 11 bases separating them. The CDR3 consists of 15 residues. The CDR3 sequence is CASSLPLAPQETQYF. The CDR3 bases are TGTGCCAGCAGCTTACCCCTCGCACCCCAAGAGACCCAGTACTTC.

With respect to this clone: This CDR3 is also generated by other DNA sequences in the sample. J is TRBJ2-7 and V is TRBV5-6; 7 positions match TRBD2. The length of the CDR3 is 14 residues. Germline trimming cut 0 bases from V and 2 bases from J; bases unmatched to any gene: 2. Germline CDR1 and CDR2: SGHDT and YYEEEE. CDR3 loop: CASSLGGSAYEQYF. Here the CDR3 DNA reads TGTGCCAGCAGCTTGGGCGGGAGCGCCTACGAGCAGTACTTC.

The chain carries TRBV6-4 and TRBJ2-3; TRBD2 aligns across 9 bases. The J segment lost 7 bases and the V segment lost 0 bases, leaving 5 bases of the junction unmatched. This CDR3 region has 15 residues. Per germline, CDR1 MRHNA and CDR2 SNTAGT. CDR3 sequence: CASSDSTSGAHTQYF. Written as DNA, the CDR3 is TGTGCCAGCAGTGACTCGACTAGCGGAGCGCATACGCAGTATTTT.

The V call is TRBV28, the J call TRBJ2-7; no clear D gene. V lost 1 base, J lost 2 bases, and 6 bases lay in between. The CDR3 has 13 residues. Germline V gene sequence: CDR1 MDHEN, CDR2 SYDVKM. The CDR3 is CASSLFATYEQYF. The CDR3 DNA follows: TGTGCCAGCAGTTTATTCGCGACCTACGAGCAGTACTTC. Looking up the rest from reference TRBV28 and TRBJ2-7 gives the full variable domain: DVKVTQSSRYLVKRTGEKVFLECVQDMDHENMFWYRQDPGLGLRLIYFSYDVKMKEKGDIPEGYSVSREKKERFSLILESASTNQTSMYLCASSLFATYEQYFGPGTRLTVT.

In the case of this clone: Relative to the germline gene, one junction end is altered; a read error may explain this. The rearrangement links TRBV6-1 to TRBJ2-5; D unclear. This CDR3 has 14 amino acids. Germline loops: CDR1 MNHNS, CDR2 SASEGT. Here the CDR3 DNA reads TGTGCCAGCAGCAGTGAATACGAGCAAGGGACCCAGTACTTC. Residues: CASSSEYEQGTQYF.

The rearrangement joins TRBV10-1 to TRBJ2-2; 8 bases map to TRBD1. Trimming removed 10 bases from V and 2 bases from J; junction bases left unmatched: 6. Germline V gene data show CDR1 as WNHNN and CDR2 as SYGVQD (reference sequence). The CDR3 has 14 residues. CDR3 in amino acids: CAINRGSNTGELFF. CDR3 sequence (DNA): TGCGCCATTAACAGGGGGTCAAACACCGGGGAGCTGTTTTTT.